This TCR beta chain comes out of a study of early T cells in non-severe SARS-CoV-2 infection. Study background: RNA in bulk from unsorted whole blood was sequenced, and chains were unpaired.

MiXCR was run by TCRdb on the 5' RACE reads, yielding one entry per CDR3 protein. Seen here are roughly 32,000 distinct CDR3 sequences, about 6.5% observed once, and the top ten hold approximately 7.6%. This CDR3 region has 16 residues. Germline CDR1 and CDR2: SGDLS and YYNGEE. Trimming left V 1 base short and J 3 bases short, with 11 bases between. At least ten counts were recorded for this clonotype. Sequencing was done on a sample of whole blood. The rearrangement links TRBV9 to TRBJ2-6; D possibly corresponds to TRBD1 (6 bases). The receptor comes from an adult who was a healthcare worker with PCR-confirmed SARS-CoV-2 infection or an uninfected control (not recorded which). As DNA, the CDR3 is TGTGCCAGCAGCGTAAGAGGGGGAAGTGGGGCCAACGTCCTGACTTTC. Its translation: CASSVRGGSGANVLTF.